Shown below are 2 T cell receptor beta chains from a single sample sequenced in a study of cytomegalovirus exposure and HLA in healthy donors. The PCR made use of 60 Vbeta and 13 Jbeta primers. The data were produced by immunoSEQ multiplex PCR, yet TCRdb's version contains in-frame clones alone and is incomplete. This sample's clone table lists 100,000 or so clones. Sample: PBMCs. The receptors come from a woman aged 25 to 45 in good health and CMV-seronegative.

The genes are TRBV27 and TRBJ2-5, with 14 bases matching TRBD2. The last part of the DNA fits TRBJ2-7 better; the J call may be wrong. CDR1 and CDR2 (germline): MNHEY, SMNVEV (reference sequence). The CDR3 sequence is 16 residues long. CDR3 coding DNA: TGTGCCAGCACCACTATCCCGGGACTAGCGGGAGTCGAGCAGTACTTC. This encodes CASTTIPGLAGVEQYF.

The chain joins TRBV7-2 to TRBJ2-1, with TRBD2 matching over 10 bases. CDR3 length equals 17 residues. CDR1 and CDR2 (germline): SGHTA, FQGNSA. With V trimmed by 5 bases and J by 8 bases, 15 bases remained unmatched. The CDR3 DNA reads as TGTGCCAGCAGCGTCGTGGGCAGCGGGGGGGCCGGTCATGAGCAGTTCTTC. Residues: CASSVVGSGGAGHEQFF.